These T cell receptor beta chains were read from a single sample in a study of T cell repertoires in cytomegalovirus infection. No antigen has been identified for these receptors. Each CDR3 protein is one row after TCRdb ran MiXCR on the reads. The sample yields about 900,000 distinct CDR3 sequences, about a third seen once. Sample: cultured CD8+ T cells from PBMCs, taken from culture after CMV antigen stimulation. The receptor source for this set is a human donor in good health (CMV status not recorded). Some clones in this sample may be carry-over from other donors' samples. Each CDR3 is given with its conserved first and last residue. The order of the fields is clone size, D gene, V gene, J gene, CDR3 DNA, CDR3 protein. D genes are given only for firm matches. Clone size is not always given. Where it is, it says once, few, many or a class for expanded clones.

size: few
D: -
V: TRBV7-8
J: TRBJ2-1
DNA: TGTGCCAGCAGCGCAGGTCCAAGCTCCTACAATGAGCAGTTCTTC
CDR3: CASSAGPSSYNEQFF

size: few
D: -
V: TRBV14
J: TRBJ2-1
DNA: TGTGCCAGCAGCCAAGAGGCATTACATGAGCAGTTCTTC
CDR3: CASSQEALHEQFF

size: many
D: -
V: TRBV6-6
J: TRBJ1-5
DNA: TGTGCCAGCAGTTACTCGAGGGGGGATCAGCCCCAGCATTTT
CDR3: CASSYSRGDQPQHF

size: -
D: -
V: TRBV4-1
J: TRBJ2-2
DNA: TGCGCCAGCAGCCAAGTGGACTCGGGTACCGGGGAGCTGTTTTTT
CDR3: CASSQVDSGTGELFF

size: few
D: -
V: TRBV27
J: TRBJ2-1
DNA: TGTGCCAGCAGTTCCTTAGAAGATGAGCAGTTCTTC
CDR3: CASSSLEDEQFF

size: -
D: -
V: TRBV12-5
J: TRBJ2-1
DNA: TGTGCTAGTGGTTTCATCTATCCGGGTGGGTCCTACAATGAGCAGTTCTTC
CDR3: CASGFIYPGGSYNEQFF

size: -
D: -
V: TRBV6-1
J: TRBJ2-3
DNA: TGTGCCAGCAGTGCGACGGACAGCACAGATACGCAGTATTTT
CDR3: CASSATDSTDTQYF

size: -
D: -
V: TRBV5-1
J: TRBJ1-1
DNA: TGCGCCAGCAGCAAGAACTCGAACACTGAAGCTTTCTTT
CDR3: CASSKNSNTEAFF

size: many
D: -
V: TRBV7-2
J: TRBJ2-3
DNA: TGTGCCAGCAGCTTAGCGCAGCGTTTTCCCACAGATACGCAGTATTTT
CDR3: CASSLAQRFPTDTQYF

size: few
D: -
V: TRBV27
J: TRBJ1-1
DNA: TGTGCCAGCAGCACCCCGGGGGCGCCATACGAAGCTTTCTTT
CDR3: CASSTPGAPYEAFF

size: -
D: TRBD2
V: TRBV5-1
J: TRBJ2-1
DNA: TGCGCCAGCAGCTTGGGAGGGACTAGCGGGGACTTCTCCTACAATGAGCAGTTCTTC
CDR3: CASSLGGTSGDFSYNEQFF

size: -
D: TRBD1
V: TRBV6-2/TRBV6-3
J: TRBJ2-1
DNA: TGTGCCAGCAATTCACCGGGACAGGGTTCTCGAGGTGAGCAGTTCTTC
CDR3: CASNSPGQGSRGEQFF

size: -
D: TRBD2
V: TRBV20-1
J: TRBJ2-3
DNA: TGCAGTGCTAGACTCCTCCAAACTAGCGAACCATTGGATACGCAGTATTTT
CDR3: CSARLLQTSEPLDTQYF

size: -
D: TRBD1
V: TRBV7-9
J: TRBJ1-2
DNA: TGTGCCAGCAGCTCCTGGACAGGAATCTATGGCTACACCTTC
CDR3: CASSSWTGIYGYTF

size: few
D: TRBD1
V: TRBV10-3
J: TRBJ2-6
DNA: TGTGCCATCAGTGGGACAGGCGGCTCTGGGGCCAACGTCCTGACTTTC
CDR3: CAISGTGGSGANVLTF

size: -
D: TRBD1
V: TRBV4-1
J: TRBJ1-2
DNA: TGCGCCAGCAGCCAAGGAACAGGGGCCGAAGGCTACACCTTC
CDR3: CASSQGTGAEGYTF

size: few
D: TRBD1
V: TRBV12-3/TRBV12-4
J: TRBJ2-5
DNA: TGTGCCAGCAGTTTGCAGGGGGCGCGGGCGACCCAGTACTTC
CDR3: CASSLQGARATQYF

size: few
D: TRBD1
V: TRBV15
J: TRBJ2-6
DNA: TGTGCCACCAGCAGAGGGGACAGTCTCTCTGGGGCCAACGTCCTGACTTTC
CDR3: CATSRGDSLSGANVLTF

size: -
D: TRBD1
V: TRBV24-1
J: TRBJ2-2
DNA: TGTGCCACCAGTGATTCCGGACAGGGACGAACCGGGGAGCTGTTTTTT
CDR3: CATSDSGQGRTGELFF

size: few
D: -
V: TRBV12-3/TRBV12-4
J: TRBJ2-7
DNA: TGTGCCAGCAGTGTAGTCTCCTACGAGCAGTACTTC
CDR3: CASSVVSYEQYF

size: -
D: TRBD1
V: TRBV2
J: TRBJ1-1
DNA: TGTGCCAGCACTCCGGGACAGGGGAGAAATACTGAAGCTTTCTTT
CDR3: CASTPGQGRNTEAFF

size: -
D: TRBD2
V: TRBV14
J: TRBJ2-1
DNA: TGTGCCAGCAGCCATGAAGCGGGGGTGAGCAATGAGCAGTTCTTC
CDR3: CASSHEAGVSNEQFF

size: -
D: -
V: TRBV5-1
J: TRBJ1-2
DNA: TGCGCCAGCAGCTTGGGACACAGGGACTCCATTCGGGGTGGCTACACCTTC
CDR3: CASSLGHRDSIRGGYTF

size: many
D: -
V: TRBV2
J: TRBJ2-1
DNA: TGTGCCAGCAGTGAGGGAATTAGCAGCTACAATGAGCAGTTCTTC
CDR3: CASSEGISSYNEQFF

size: few
D: TRBD2
V: TRBV7-9
J: TRBJ2-7
DNA: TGTGCCAGCAGTCATCCAGCGGGGGCCTACGAGCAGTACTTC
CDR3: CASSHPAGAYEQYF

size: -
D: TRBD1
V: TRBV27
J: TRBJ2-1
DNA: TGTGCCAGCAGTTTCGGTGGGACAGTAGAATACAATGAGCAGTTCTTC
CDR3: CASSFGGTVEYNEQFF

size: -
D: -
V: TRBV14
J: TRBJ2-4
DNA: TGTGCCAGCAGCCACGGAAGCATACAGGGTGGAAACATTCAGTACTTC
CDR3: CASSHGSIQGGNIQYF

size: -
D: -
V: TRBV9
J: TRBJ1-5
DNA: TGTGCCAGCGCAGCGTCCGACAGGCTCAATCAGCCCCAGCATTTT
CDR3: CASAASDRLNQPQHF

size: -
D: -
V: TRBV19
J: TRBJ2-1
DNA: TGTGCCAGTAGTATAGTCGGGGCTAGGAACTACAATGAGCAGTTCTTC
CDR3: CASSIVGARNYNEQFF

size: -
D: TRBD2
V: TRBV18
J: TRBJ2-3
DNA: TGTGCCAGCTCACCACCGAGCGGGGGCACTCCTAGCACAGATACGCAGTATTTT
CDR3: CASSPPSGGTPSTDTQYF

size: -
D: -
V: TRBV27
J: TRBJ2-5
DNA: TGTGCCACCCAAGGGACGGGGGCTGAAGAGACCCAGTACTTC
CDR3: CATQGTGAEETQYF

size: -
D: TRBD1
V: TRBV12-5
J: TRBJ1-5
DNA: TGTGCTAGTGGTTTGGGATCGACAGGGCCCGGGAGGTCCCAGCATTTT
CDR3: CASGLGSTGPGRSQHF

size: few
D: TRBD2
V: TRBV7-9
J: TRBJ2-5
DNA: TGTGCCAGCAGTTTAGCGGGGGGGCCGAAGACCCAGTACTTC
CDR3: CASSLAGGPKTQYF

size: -
D: TRBD1
V: TRBV6-5
J: TRBJ2-1
DNA: TGTGCCAGCAGCTACAGGGGCGGCGAGCAGTTCTTC
CDR3: CASSYRGGEQFF

size: once
D: -
V: TRBV9
J: TRBJ2-3
DNA: TGTGCCAGCAGCGTAGAAGGGTTTTCTAGCACAGATACGCAGTATTTT
CDR3: CASSVEGFSSTDTQYF

size: few
D: -
V: TRBV27
J: TRBJ2-1
DNA: TGTGCCAGCAGTTTAACTAGTCCCCATGGGTACAATGAGCAGTTCTTC
CDR3: CASSLTSPHGYNEQFF

size: few
D: TRBD1
V: TRBV27
J: TRBJ1-2
DNA: TGTGCCAGCGGACAGGCACTGGACTATGGCTACACCTTC
CDR3: CASGQALDYGYTF

size: many
D: -
V: TRBV7-2
J: TRBJ1-1
DNA: TGTGCCAGCAGCTATCCGACAGGCGCTAACACTGAAGCTTTCTTT
CDR3: CASSYPTGANTEAFF

size: -
D: -
V: TRBV12-3/TRBV12-4
J: TRBJ1-1
DNA: TGTGCCAGCAGTTTGGTACTACCAGAAGCTTTCTTT
CDR3: CASSLVLPEAFF

size: -
D: -
V: TRBV13
J: TRBJ1-1
DNA: TGTGCCAGCAGCCTAGCGAGGCCACTCCCCACTGAAGCTTTCTTT
CDR3: CASSLARPLPTEAFF

size: -
D: TRBD1
V: TRBV12-3/TRBV12-4
J: TRBJ1-4
DNA: TGTGCCAGCAGTACAGGGGGGCCCGCCATAAAGGAAAAACTGTTTTTT
CDR3: CASSTGGPAIKEKLFF

size: once
D: TRBD1
V: TRBV15
J: TRBJ2-3
DNA: TGTGCCACCAGCAGTGCGCAGGGGGCCGAGGATACGCAGTATTTT
CDR3: CATSSAQGAEDTQYF

size: once
D: -
V: TRBV6-8
J: TRBJ1-5
DNA: TGTGCCAGCAGTACCTCGACAGATCAGCCCCAGCATTTT
CDR3: CASSTSTDQPQHF

size: few
D: -
V: TRBV7-9
J: TRBJ1-2
DNA: TGTGCCAGCAGTTCAGAGGACTATGGCTACACCTTC
CDR3: CASSSEDYGYTF

size: few
D: TRBD2
V: TRBV27
J: TRBJ2-7
DNA: TGTGCCAGCAGTTTAAGTAGCGGGACTCTCTTGTACGAGCAGTACTTC
CDR3: CASSLSSGTLLYEQYF

size: -
D: TRBD1
V: TRBV5-4
J: TRBJ2-1
DNA: TGTGCCAGCAGGGATGGGAGCAGGGGGCAAGCGGCTAGCTCCTACAATGAGCAGTTCTTC
CDR3: CASRDGSRGQAASSYNEQFF

size: -
D: -
V: TRBV4-1
J: TRBJ2-2
DNA: TGCGCCAGCAGCCAAGTGAGGGGGGCCGGAACCGGGGAGCTGTTTTTT
CDR3: CASSQVRGAGTGELFF